One and the same sample provided the 10 T cell receptor beta chains below, sequenced in a study of response to subunit inactivated influenza vaccine. MiXCR, applied by TCRdb to the RT-PCR reads, yields one record per CDR3 protein. This table holds hundreds of thousands of distinct CDR3 sequences, roughly 15% found once. Sequences were derived from PBMCs from blood, sampled approximately 15 days before vaccination. The receptors come from a man aged 50 or older who received an inactivated influenza vaccine.

This sequence joins TRBV28 and TRBJ2-1; weak D call: TRBD1 (6 bases). This CDR3 spans 14 amino acids. The V end lost 6 bases, the J end lost 6 bases, and 15 bases lay between the germline ends. In germline, CDR1 is MDHEN, CDR2 SYDVKM. CDR3 bases: TGTGCCAGCAGCAGGGGCGGATCGGTCAATGAGCAGTTCTTC. As protein: CASSRGGSVNEQFF. The full variable domain, with the rest looked up from reference TRBV28 and TRBJ2-1, is DVKVTQSSRYLVKRTGEKVFLECVQDMDHENMFWYRQDPGLGLRLIYFSYDVKMKEKGDIPEGYSVSREKKERFSLILESASTNQTSMYLCASSRGGSVNEQFFGPGTRLTVL.

V usage is TRBV7-9 and J usage is TRBJ2-3; D perhaps matches TRBD2 (6 bases). Germline values: CDR1 SEHNR, CDR2 FQNEAQ (reference sequence). V lost 5 bases and J 13 bases, leaving 22 bases between the germline ends. The CDR3 totals 14 residues. DNA for the CDR3: TGTGCCAGCAGCCCCAGGGCTAGCGATCTACGGGAGTATTTT. Translation gives CASSPRASDLREYF.

This clonotype has only a few counts. The V call is TRBV3-1, the J call TRBJ1-5, with TRBD1 as a possible D gene (5 bases). V dropped 4 bases and J dropped 9 bases, with 10 bases sitting between them. Germline lookup yields CDR1 LGHDT and CDR2 YNNKEL (reference sequence). The CDR3 contains 12 residues. DNA for the CDR3: TGTGCCAGCAGCCGGACCACAGGGCCCCAGCATTTT. Protein product: CASSRTTGPQHF.

In this sample, this clonotype turned up many times. The chain employs TRBV5-1 and TRBJ1-2; TRBD1 matches 10 bases. CDR1 and CDR2 from the germline V gene are SGHRS and YFSETQ. Trimming removed 4 bases from V and 5 bases from J; junction bases left unmatched: 5. This CDR3 comprises 14 residues. DNA for the CDR3: TGCGCCAGCAGCCTCGAGGGACAGGGGTATGGCTACACCTTC. Its translation: CASSLEGQGYGYTF. The full variable domain, with the rest looked up from reference TRBV5-1 and TRBJ1-2, is KAGVTQTPRYLIKTRGQQVTLSCSPISGHRSVSWYQQTPGQGLQFLFEYFSETQRNKGNFPGRFSGRQFSNSRSEMNVSTLELGDSALYLCASSLEGQGYGYTFGSGTRLTVV.

Only a few counts were recorded for this clonotype. The rearrangement joins TRBV18 to TRBJ2-7; TRBD1 is a possible D gene (7 bases). V dropped 5 bases and J dropped 6 bases, with 23 bases sitting between them. The CDR3 has 16 amino acids. Germline assignment: CDR1 KGHSH and CDR2 LQKENI. CDR3 residues: CASSSTRSGGFSEQYF. Here the CDR3 DNA reads TGTGCCAGCTCATCCACCAGGTCAGGGGGGTTCTCCGAGCAGTACTTC. The full variable domain, with the rest looked up from reference TRBV18 and TRBJ2-7, is NAGVMQNPRHLVRRRGQEARLRCSPMKGHSHVYWYRQLPEEGLKFMVYLQKENIIDESGMPKERFSAEFPKEGPSILRIQQVVRGDSAAYFCASSSTRSGGFSEQYFGPGTRLTVT.

This rearrangement joins TRBV6-1 to TRBJ2-7; 15 nucleotides line up with TRBD2. The V gene end was trimmed by 6 bases and the J gene end by 6 bases; junction bases not matched to a gene: 6. CDR3 length: 15 residues. The germline gives CDR1 MNHNS, CDR2 SASEGT. Here the CDR3 DNA reads TGTGCCAGCAGGAGTCTGGGACTAGCGGGAGGCGAGCAGTACTTC. Translated: CASRSLGLAGGEQYF.

V usage is TRBV27 and J usage is TRBJ2-1; no clear D. From germline, CDR1 is MNHEY and CDR2 SMNVEV (reference sequence). The CDR3 is 13 residues long. Trimming left V 6 bases short and J 7 bases short, with 13 bases between. The CDR3 sequence: CASSPPYGNEQFF. DNA for the CDR3: TGTGCCAGCAGCCCACCTTATGGGAATGAGCAGTTCTTC.

Only a few counts were recorded for this clonotype. This chain links TRBV12-3 or TRBV12-4 with TRBJ2-1, with TRBD1 as a possible D gene (6 bases). The ends were cut back, 6 bases at V and 8 bases at J, with 11 bases in the middle. The CDR3 runs 12 residues. The DNA for the CDR3 is TGTGCCAGCAGGAGAGCAGGGGATGAGCAGTTCTTC. Protein: CASRRAGDEQFF.

This clonotype was counted a few times. J is TRBJ2-2 and V is TRBV20-1; the match to TRBD1 covers 7 bases. Per the germline V gene, CDR1 is DFQATT and CDR2 is SNEGSKA (reference sequence). V lost 0 bases and J lost 4; bases outside the gene matches: 8. The CDR3 has 16 residues. In nucleotides, the CDR3 is TGCAGTGCTAGAGACGGTAGACAGGGACCCACCGGGGAGCTGTTTTTT. It translates to CSARDGRQGPTGELFF.

The chain links TRBV7-2 to TRBJ2-1; D is uncertain. The germline V and J ends were trimmed by 1 base and 7 bases, with 14 bases remaining between them. The CDR3 sequence is 15 residues long. Germline V gene lookup returns CDR1 SGHTA and CDR2 FQGNSA. The CDR3 protein is CASSLGQAMGNEQFF. In nucleotides, the CDR3 is TGTGCCAGCAGCTTAGGGCAGGCTATGGGGAATGAGCAGTTCTTC.